The rows below give T cell receptor beta chains drawn from one sample of a study of cytomegalovirus exposure and HLA in healthy donors. Sequenced by immunoSEQ multiplex PCR; TCRdb stores in-frame clones only, minus some. The sample includes about 130,000 clones, roughly four fifths of them seen just once. Sequences were obtained from PBMCs. Every receptor here comes from a boy younger than 18 in good health and CMV-seronegative. Both conserved end residues are part of each CDR3. D genes are given only for firm matches. The size field is filled for only some rows; it gives once, few, many or a size class.

V: TRBV4-3
D: -
size: -
J: TRBJ1-1
DNA: TGCGCCAGCAGCCAAGGCCCCCGGGGGAACACTGAAGCTTTCTTT
CDR3: CASSQGPRGNTEAFF

V: TRBV5-6
D: TRBD2
size: -
J: TRBJ2-5
DNA: TGTGCCAGCAGCTTGGCCGCGGGGGTGTCCTCAGGGGAGACCCAGTACTTC
CDR3: CASSLAAGVSSGETQYF

V: TRBV6-4
D: TRBD2
size: -
J: TRBJ2-3
DNA: TGTGCCAGCAGTGTGGACGCGGGAGCCACAGATACGCAGTATTTT
CDR3: CASSVDAGATDTQYF

V: TRBV7-6
D: TRBD2
size: -
J: TRBJ2-2
DNA: TGTGCCAGCAGCTCAAAGGGACTAGTCGGAACCGGGGAGCTGTTTTTT
CDR3: CASSSKGLVGTGELFF

V: TRBV21-1
D: -
size: -
J: TRBJ2-5
DNA: TGTGCCAGCAGGGACAGGGGTCTCCAAGAGACCCAGTACTTC
CDR3: CASRDRGLQETQYF

V: TRBV7-9
D: -
size: -
J: TRBJ2-7
DNA: TGTGCCAGCAGTCCTCTAGCTCCCTACGAGCAGTACTTC
CDR3: CASSPLAPYEQYF

V: TRBV25-1
D: -
size: few
J: TRBJ2-7
DNA: TGTGCCGGAATCGGGGAAGTGGGCTCCTCCTACGAGCAGTACTTC
CDR3: CAGIGEVGSSYEQYF

V: TRBV29-1
D: -
size: -
J: TRBJ1-1
DNA: TGCAGCGTTGAGGACAGCCTGAACACTGAAGCTTTCTTT
CDR3: CSVEDSLNTEAFF

V: TRBV7-9
D: -
size: -
J: TRBJ2-1
DNA: TGTGCCAGCAGCTTAGTAGGTGAAGGGGAAGAGCAGTTCTTC
CDR3: CASSLVGEGEEQFF

V: TRBV7-4
D: TRBD1
size: -
J: TRBJ1-2
DNA: TGTGCCAGCAGCCAGGGGGAGGGCTACACCTTC
CDR3: CASSQGEGYTF

V: TRBV7-3
D: TRBD2
size: -
J: TRBJ2-1
DNA: TGTGCCAGCAGCTTACTAGCGGACAATGAGCAGTTCTTC
CDR3: CASSLLADNEQFF

V: TRBV7-9
D: TRBD2
size: once
J: TRBJ2-1
DNA: TGTGCCAGCAGCTTACTAGCGGGAGGCGACAATGAGCAGTTCTTC
CDR3: CASSLLAGGDNEQFF

V: TRBV30
D: -
size: few
J: TRBJ1-1
DNA: TGTGCCTGGAGTCCGGGATATCTCCGCACTGAAGCTTTCTTT
CDR3: CAWSPGYLRTEAFF

V: TRBV7-9
D: TRBD2
size: -
J: TRBJ2-7
DNA: TGTGCCAGCCTCGCAGCGGGAGACGAGCAGTACTTC
CDR3: CASLAAGDEQYF

V: TRBV7-9
D: -
size: -
J: TRBJ2-3
DNA: TGTGCCAGCGGAGGAGGGCTCACAGATACGCAGTATTTT
CDR3: CASGGGLTDTQYF

V: TRBV30
D: TRBD1
size: few
J: TRBJ2-7
DNA: TGTGCCTGGAGGGGGACAGGCCCTTCTGACGAGCAGTACTTC
CDR3: CAWRGTGPSDEQYF

V: TRBV6-1
D: -
size: -
J: TRBJ1-4
DNA: TGTGCCAGCAGAGGACAGTTAATAAATGAAAAACTGTTTTTT
CDR3: CASRGQLINEKLFF

V: TRBV4-3
D: TRBD2
size: few
J: TRBJ2-1
DNA: TGCGCCAGCAGCCAAGGGGGGGGGACTAGCGGGAGCTATGAGCAGTTCTTC
CDR3: CASSQGGGTSGSYEQFF

V: TRBV7-9
D: TRBD1
size: -
J: TRBJ2-1
DNA: TGTGCCAGCAGCCCTCAGGGGGCGGATGAGCAGTTCTTC
CDR3: CASSPQGADEQFF

V: TRBV4-3
D: TRBD1
size: -
J: TRBJ2-7
DNA: TGCGCCAGCAGCCAAGATTGGGACAGGGGAACCTACGAGCAGTACTTC
CDR3: CASSQDWDRGTYEQYF

V: TRBV5-8
D: TRBD1
size: -
J: TRBJ2-5
DNA: TGTGCCAGCAGCGCAAGGACAGGGCAAGAGACCCAGTACTTC
CDR3: CASSARTGQETQYF

V: TRBV27
D: -
size: -
J: TRBJ1-1
DNA: TGTGCCAGCAGTCCCGACAGCGTCAACACTGAAGCTTTCTTT
CDR3: CASSPDSVNTEAFF

V: TRBV7-6
D: -
size: -
J: TRBJ1-1
DNA: TGTGCCAGCAGCTTCCCCTCAGGAGGGGACTTGAACACTGAAGCTTTCTTT
CDR3: CASSFPSGGDLNTEAFF

V: TRBV7-2
D: TRBD1
size: few
J: TRBJ1-2
DNA: TGTGCCAGCATCTTAGACAGGGGGCAGGGTGGCTACACCTTC
CDR3: CASILDRGQGGYTF

V: TRBV6-1
D: TRBD1
size: many
J: TRBJ1-1
DNA: TGTGCCAGCTCCCAGGGACAGCCCTCCACTGAAGCTTTCTTT
CDR3: CASSQGQPSTEAFF

V: TRBV2
D: -
size: -
J: TRBJ1-5
DNA: TGTGCCAGCAGGAAGGGACTCCGGGGGGATCAGCCCCAGCATTTT
CDR3: CASRKGLRGDQPQHF

V: TRBV5-1
D: -
size: once
J: TRBJ1-1
DNA: TGCGCCAGCAGCTTGGCCAATTTACAGTCTGAAGCTTTCTTT
CDR3: CASSLANLQSEAFF

V: TRBV14
D: -
size: -
J: TRBJ2-7
DNA: TGTGCCAGCAGCCAAGAAGGGACTGCCGTATACGAGCAGTACTTC
CDR3: CASSQEGTAVYEQYF

V: TRBV11-3
D: TRBD2
size: -
J: TRBJ2-3
DNA: TGTGCCAGCAGCTTAGGGACTAGCGGATACCTCCCCACAGATACGCAGTATTTT
CDR3: CASSLGTSGYLPTDTQYF

V: TRBV30
D: -
size: -
J: TRBJ1-2
DNA: TGTGCCTGGAGAATCGGGAGTGGCCACACCTTC
CDR3: CAWRIGSGHTF

V: TRBV29-1
D: TRBD2
size: -
J: TRBJ2-7
DNA: TGCAGCGTTCTAGCGGGAACTACCTACGAGCAGTACTTC
CDR3: CSVLAGTTYEQYF

V: TRBV11-2
D: -
size: -
J: TRBJ1-5
DNA: TGTGCCAGCAGCTTAAGTTTGGCGGGGAATCAGCCCCAGCATTTT
CDR3: CASSLSLAGNQPQHF

V: TRBV10-3
D: -
size: -
J: TRBJ2-7
DNA: TGTGCCATCAGTGGGCGGATTGATCTATACGAGCAGTACTTC
CDR3: CAISGRIDLYEQYF

V: TRBV5-1
D: TRBD2
size: once
J: TRBJ2-7
DNA: TGCGCCAGCAGCCAGGGACTAGCGGGTCACTACGAGCAGTACTTC
CDR3: CASSQGLAGHYEQYF

V: TRBV7-8
D: -
size: -
J: TRBJ1-5
DNA: TGTGCCAGCAGCTTAGGAAGGCAGGGCAATCAGCCCCAGCATTTT
CDR3: CASSLGRQGNQPQHF

V: TRBV30
D: -
size: -
J: TRBJ1-1
DNA: TGTGCCTGGAGTCCTTGGACAGTAGACGCTTTCTTT
CDR3: CAWSPWTVDAFF

V: TRBV27
D: -
size: -
J: TRBJ2-6
DNA: TGTGCCAGCAAAATCCAGGGGGGAGGGGCCAACGTCCTGACTTTC
CDR3: CASKIQGGGANVLTF

V: TRBV21-1
D: -
size: -
J: TRBJ2-3
DNA: TGTGCCAGCAGCCCCACAGACACAGATACGCAGTATTTT
CDR3: CASSPTDTDTQYF

V: TRBV9
D: -
size: -
J: TRBJ2-5
DNA: TGTGCCAGCAGCGTGGGGACTCTCGCAGTAGAGACCCAGTACTTC
CDR3: CASSVGTLAVETQYF